This T cell receptor beta chain was recovered during a study of OX40 agonist ivuxolimab in advanced cancers. Study observations and caveats: Among the nonresponders, some also had low normalized T-cell clonal expansion.

The CDR3 is made up of 12 amino acids. Germline V gene data show CDR1 as SQVTM and CDR2 as ANQGSEA. Losses at the gene ends were 6 bases for V and 8 bases for J; bases not matched to a gene: 7. This clone was seen a single time. Its antigen is undetermined. Sequenced by immunoSEQ multiplex PCR; TCRdb stores in-frame clones only, minus some. The sample has approximately 100,000 clones, around 90% seen once. The starting material was CD4+ or CD8+ T cells sorted from blood, obtained in a trial of the OX40 agonist ivuxolimab. The source of this sequence is an adult with an advanced solid tumor such as melanoma, head and neck, liver or kidney cancer. This rearrangement joins TRBV29-1 to TRBJ1-1, with TRBD1 matching 9 bases. CDR3 region: CSVSGQGKEAFF. As DNA, the CDR3 is TGCAGCGTATCGGGACAGGGAAAGGAAGCTTTCTTT.